The clone carrying this T cell receptor beta chain was observed a few times. Its antigen is still unknown. The data are from a study of somatic mutations in cytotoxic T cells in rheumatoid arthritis. Study overall: Flow cytometry sorted some V beta antibody-stained T-cell populations to nearly 100% purity, V beta1+ cells among them being sequenced for TCRB. Study-wide points: For CD8+ T-cell clonality, rheumatoid arthritis patients and age-matched healthy controls did not differ significantly.

The repertoire was sequenced with immunoSEQ multiplex PCR; TCRdb's copy has only in-frame clones and lacks some. The data show approximately 20,000 clones, with 60% to 85% seen just once and roughly 27% held by the top ten. The V gene end was trimmed by 0 bases and the J gene end by 4 bases; junction bases not matched to a gene: 7. Germline V gene data show CDR1 as SGHDT and CDR2 as YYEEEE. This CDR3 contains 16 residues. Sequencing used CD8+ T cells sorted from blood. This sequence joins TRBV5-6 and TRBJ1-2; 9 nucleotides line up with TRBD1. The TCR sequence derives from an adult with rheumatoid arthritis. Here the CDR3 reads CASSLAGTGLGYGYTF. CDR3 in DNA: TGTGCCAGCAGCTTGGCCGGGACAGGGTTGGGCTATGGCTACACCTTC.